The 28 T cell receptor beta chains in this list originate from one sample, sequenced in a study of T cells expressing NK-cell markers. TCRdb reanalyzed the 5' RACE reads and collapses them to one entry per CDR3 protein, without DNA. The sample features about 260,000 distinct CDR3 sequences, with about 4.2% in its top ten. Source material: blood T cells: a sorted CD56 or NKG2C T cell subset, CD4+ or CD8+ T cells, or bulk PBMC T cells (not recorded which). Receptors originate from a woman aged 18-70 years in good health.

This rearrangement joins TRBV3-1 to TRBJ1-1; TCRdb's D gene call, TRBD1, goes unchecked for lack of DNA. Germline V gene lookup returns CDR1 LGHDT and CDR2 YNNKEL (reference sequence). The CDR3 runs 14 residues. The CDR3 sequence: CASSHRAFVTEAFF.

The chain couples TRBV7-2 to TRBJ1-2; without DNA, the TCRdb call of TRBD1 cannot be checked. Germline-derived CDR1 and CDR2 are SGHTA and FQGNSA. The CDR3 is made up of 13 amino acids. CDR3 residues: CASSSDRDYGYTF. Based on the CDR3 plus reference TRBV7-2 and TRBJ1-2, the full variable domain is GAGVSQSPSNKVTEKGKDVELRCDPISGHTALYWYRQSLGQGLEFLIYFQGNSAPDKSGLPSDRFSAERTGGSVSTLTIQRTQQEDSAVYLCASSSDRDYGYTFGSGTRLTVV.

V usage is TRBV25-1 and J usage is TRBJ2-7; the D call from TCRdb, TRBD1, cannot be confirmed without DNA. This CDR3 is 16 amino acids long. Germline CDR1 and CDR2: MGHDK and SYGVNS. CDR3 sequence: CASNPIGTGSSYEQYF.

V and J are TRBV6-1 and TRBJ2-3; without DNA, the TCRdb call of TRBD2 cannot be checked. The CDR3 runs 13 residues. Per the germline V gene, CDR1 is MNHNS and CDR2 is SASEGT. The CDR3 sequence is CASLAGGTDTQYF.

The genes are TRBV7-9 and TRBJ2-1; absent DNA, TCRdb's TRBD2 call cannot be checked. Germline V gene data show CDR1 as SEHNR and CDR2 as FQNEAQ (reference sequence). There are 17 residues in the CDR3. CDR3 sequence: CASSLGSSGRAANEQFF.

The chain is built from TRBV12-3 or TRBV12-4 and TRBJ2-5; absent DNA, TCRdb's TRBD1 call cannot be checked. The CDR3 consists of 16 residues. CDR3 amino acids: CASSLPLGRYQETQYF.

The chain couples TRBV27 to TRBJ2-1; TCRdb's D call, TRBD2, is unchecked because there is no DNA. Per the germline V gene, CDR1 is MNHEY and CDR2 is SMNVEV (reference sequence). There are 15 residues in the CDR3. CDR3 loop: CASSSPGLGYNEQFF.

The V and J genes are TRBV28 and TRBJ2-4. This CDR3 comprises 15 residues. Germline CDR1 MDHEN, CDR2 SYDVKM. Here the CDR3 reads CASSLGRLAKNIQYF. Using reference TRBV28 and TRBJ2-4 for the parts outside the CDR3, the full variable domain is DVKVTQSSRYLVKRTGEKVFLECVQDMDHENMFWYRQDPGLGLRLIYFSYDVKMKEKGDIPEGYSVSREKKERFSLILESASTNQTSMYLCASSLGRLAKNIQYFGAGTRLSVL.

This chain joins TRBV5-4 and TRBJ2-1; the D call of TRBD2 rests on TCRdb alone, since no DNA is present to check it. The CDR3 runs to 14 residues. Germline V CDR1 and CDR2: SGHNT, YYREEE (reference sequence). The chain's CDR3 is CASTIGTSDNEQFF. Filled out from reference TRBV5-4 and TRBJ2-1, the complete variable domain reads ETGVTQSPTHLIKTRGQQVTLRCSSQSGHNTVSWYQQALGQGPQFIFQYYREEENGRGNFPPRFSGLQFPNYSSELNVNALELDDSALYLCASTIGTSDNEQFFGPGTRLTVL.

The chain joins TRBV4-1 to TRBJ2-5; the D call from TCRdb, TRBD2, cannot be confirmed without DNA. The CDR3 runs 16 residues. Germline CDR1 and CDR2: MGHRA and YSYEKL. The CDR3 loop is CASSQGWTSGGVTQYF.

The chain joins TRBV5-5 to TRBJ2-1. Germline CDR1 SGHKS, CDR2 YYEKEE (reference sequence). The CDR3 totals 13 residues. This CDR3 reads CASSSDPHNEQFF.

The chain is built from TRBV7-6 and TRBJ1-2; no DNA is available, so the TRBD1 call from TCRdb remains unchecked. Germline CDR1 SGHVS, CDR2 FNYEAQ. The CDR3 is made up of 15 amino acids. CDR3 amino acids: CASSSRQGTNPGYTF.

This rearrangement joins TRBV29-1 to TRBJ1-2; without DNA, the TCRdb call of TRBD1 cannot be checked. The CDR3 is 16 residues long. Germline V lookup: CDR1 SQVTM, CDR2 ANQGSEA. CDR3 residues: CSVEDRGGRGGYGYTF. The variable domain in full, with the rest retrieved from reference TRBV29-1 and TRBJ1-2, is SAVISQKPSRDICQRGTSLTIQCQVDSQVTMMFWYRQQPGQSLTLIATANQGSEATYESGFVIDKFPISRPNLTFSTLTVSNMSPEDSSIYLCSVEDRGGRGGYGYTFGSGTRLTVV.

The chain couples TRBV6-2 or TRBV6-3 to TRBJ2-3; without DNA, the TCRdb call of TRBD1 cannot be checked. This CDR3 is 15 amino acids long. Germline CDR1 reads MNHEY; CDR2 reads SVGEGT. The CDR3 loop reads CASTYEGTEADTQYF.

The chain joins TRBV20-1 to TRBJ2-7; no DNA is available, so the TRBD2 call from TCRdb remains unchecked. This CDR3 region has 15 residues. Germline CDR1 is DFQATT and CDR2 is SNEGSKA (reference sequence). CDR3 region: CSAAPGRGSSYEQYF.

V gene TRBV11-2 combines with J gene TRBJ1-3; the D call of TRBD1 rests on TCRdb alone, since no DNA is present to check it. This CDR3 is built from 15 residues. Per germline, CDR1 SGHAT and CDR2 FQNNGV. The CDR3 here is CASSLAGAGGNTIYF.

J is TRBJ2-1 and V is TRBV29-1; TCRdb names TRBD1, which stays unverified in the absence of DNA. Germline V CDR1 and CDR2: SQVTM, ANQGSEA. CDR3 length: 14 residues. CDR3 sequence: CSVGAPQGVNEQFF.

The CDR3 region is CASRGQGGNTEAFF. The chain has TRBV19 and TRBJ1-1; TCRdb selects TRBD1, and the lack of DNA leaves this call unchecked. The CDR3 loop spans 14 amino acids. Germline loops: CDR1 LNHDA, CDR2 SQIVND (reference sequence).

This sequence joins TRBV29-1 and TRBJ2-2. The CDR3 loop spans 14 amino acids. Per germline, CDR1 SQVTM and CDR2 ANQGSEA. The CDR3 here is CSGGVVGGTGELFF.

The chain couples TRBV4-1 to TRBJ1-4. Germline V gives CDR1 MGHRA, CDR2 YSYEKL. The CDR3 is 14 amino acids. The CDR3 is CASRTASTNEKLFF.

The J gene is TRBJ2-2, the V gene TRBV9; with no DNA, the TCRdb D assignment of TRBD1 cannot be verified. The CDR3 totals 16 residues. The germline gives CDR1 SGDLS, CDR2 YYNGEE. CDR3 amino acids: CASSVAGARDTGELFF.

The chain couples TRBV6-2 or TRBV6-3 to TRBJ2-1; TCRdb lists TRBD2, though no DNA is available to test this call. This CDR3 spans 14 amino acids. The germline gives CDR1 MNHEY, CDR2 SVGEGT. CDR3: CASSWRGGYNEQFF.

V and J are TRBV29-1 and TRBJ2-5; TCRdb's assignment of TRBD1 cannot be checked, as there is no DNA. Germline CDR1 reads SQVTM; CDR2 reads ANQGSEA. The CDR3 contains 14 residues. The CDR3: CSGAQGSLGETQYF.

This chain joins TRBV20-1 and TRBJ2-7; TCRdb reports TRBD2, a call that lacks DNA to check it against. This CDR3 has 15 residues. CDR1 and CDR2 (germline): DFQATT, SNEGSKA (reference sequence). This chain's CDR3 is CSASRAQRATYEQYF.

V is TRBV7-2 and J is TRBJ1-5; absent DNA, TCRdb's TRBD1 call cannot be checked. Germline CDR1 and CDR2: SGHTA and FQGNSA. This CDR3 has 15 residues. CDR3 loop: CASSHRGGGNQPQHF.

The V gene is TRBV11-2, the J gene TRBJ1-1; without DNA, the TCRdb call of TRBD1 cannot be checked. CDR1 is SGHAT, CDR2 FQNNGV, per germline. There are 17 residues in the CDR3. The CDR3 loop reads CASSPPLLGGANTEAFF.

V usage is TRBV20-1 and J usage is TRBJ1-2; TCRdb designates TRBD1, a call that cannot be tested without DNA. This CDR3 is built from 14 residues. Germline CDR1 is DFQATT and CDR2 is SNEGSKA (reference sequence). CDR3 sequence: CSARGGGGGYGYTF.

The V call is TRBV11-2, the J call TRBJ2-5. In germline, CDR1 is SGHAT, CDR2 FQNNGV. The CDR3 contains 15 residues. The CDR3 loop is CASSLNPLWAETQYF.